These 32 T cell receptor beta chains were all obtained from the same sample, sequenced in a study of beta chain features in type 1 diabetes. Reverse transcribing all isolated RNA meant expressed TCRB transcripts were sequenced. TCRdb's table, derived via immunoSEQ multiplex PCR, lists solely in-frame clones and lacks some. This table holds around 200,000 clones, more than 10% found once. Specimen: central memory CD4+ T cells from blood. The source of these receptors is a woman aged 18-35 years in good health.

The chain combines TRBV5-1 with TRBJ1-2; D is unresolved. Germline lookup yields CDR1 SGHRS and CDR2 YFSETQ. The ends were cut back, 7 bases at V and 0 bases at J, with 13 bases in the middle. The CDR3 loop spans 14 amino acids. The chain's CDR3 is CASGNVATNYGYTF. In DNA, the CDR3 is TGCGCCAGCGGTAACGTAGCAACTAACTATGGCTACACCTTC.

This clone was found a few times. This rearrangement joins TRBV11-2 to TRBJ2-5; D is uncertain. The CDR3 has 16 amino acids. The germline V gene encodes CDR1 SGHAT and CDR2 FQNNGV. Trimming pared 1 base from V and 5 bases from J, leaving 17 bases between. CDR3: CASSLGDGRLWETQYF. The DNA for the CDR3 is TGTGCCAGCAGCTTAGGAGACGGCAGGCTATGGGAGACCCAGTACTTC.

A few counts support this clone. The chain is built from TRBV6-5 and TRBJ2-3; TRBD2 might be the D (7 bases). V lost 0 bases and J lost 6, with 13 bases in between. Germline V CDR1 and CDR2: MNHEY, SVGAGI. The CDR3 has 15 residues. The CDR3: CASSYSRGARDTQYF. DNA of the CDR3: TGTGCCAGCAGTTACTCACGGGGGGCCAGGGATACGCAGTATTTT.

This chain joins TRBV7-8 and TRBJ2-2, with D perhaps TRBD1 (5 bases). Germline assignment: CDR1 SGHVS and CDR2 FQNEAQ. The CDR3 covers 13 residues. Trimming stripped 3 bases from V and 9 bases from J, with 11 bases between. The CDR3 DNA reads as TGTGCCAGCAGCTTGCAGGGTTACCGGGAGCTGTTTTTT. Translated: CASSLQGYRELFF.

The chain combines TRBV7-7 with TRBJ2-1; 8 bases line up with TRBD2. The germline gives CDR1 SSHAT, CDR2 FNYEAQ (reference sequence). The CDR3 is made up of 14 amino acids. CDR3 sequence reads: CASQQGREVNEQFF. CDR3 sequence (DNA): TGTGCTAGTCAGCAGGGGCGGGAGGTTAATGAGCAGTTCTTC.

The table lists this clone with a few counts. The CDR3 sequence: CASRLAENTGELFF. The DNA of the CDR3 is TGTGCCAGCAGACTAGCGGAGAACACCGGGGAGCTGTTTTTT. This sequence joins TRBV6-1 and TRBJ2-2; 8 bases fit TRBD2. This CDR3 has 14 residues. V lost 6 bases, J lost 1 base, and 1 base stayed unmatched. CDR1 and CDR2 from the germline V gene are MNHNS and SASEGT.

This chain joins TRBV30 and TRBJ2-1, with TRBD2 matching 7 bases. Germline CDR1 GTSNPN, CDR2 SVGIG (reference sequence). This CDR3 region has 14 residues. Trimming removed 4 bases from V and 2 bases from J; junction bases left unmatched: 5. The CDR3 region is CAWTSGRTYNEQFF. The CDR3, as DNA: TGTGCCTGGACTAGCGGCCGAACCTACAATGAGCAGTTCTTC.

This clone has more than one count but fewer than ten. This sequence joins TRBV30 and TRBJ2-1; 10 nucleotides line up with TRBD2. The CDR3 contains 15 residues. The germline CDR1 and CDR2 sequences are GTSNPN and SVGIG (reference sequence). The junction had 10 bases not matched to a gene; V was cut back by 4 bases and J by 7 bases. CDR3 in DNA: TGTGCCTGGAACAGCGGGAGGGCCGGTCCAAATGAGCAGTTCTTC. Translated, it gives CAWNSGRAGPNEQFF.

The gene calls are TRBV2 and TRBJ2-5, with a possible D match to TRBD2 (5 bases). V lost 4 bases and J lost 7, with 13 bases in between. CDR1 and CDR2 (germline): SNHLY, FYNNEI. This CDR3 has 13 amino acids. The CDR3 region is CASSGEGGGTQYF. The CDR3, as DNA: TGTGCCAGCAGTGGAGAAGGAGGAGGGACCCAGTACTTC.

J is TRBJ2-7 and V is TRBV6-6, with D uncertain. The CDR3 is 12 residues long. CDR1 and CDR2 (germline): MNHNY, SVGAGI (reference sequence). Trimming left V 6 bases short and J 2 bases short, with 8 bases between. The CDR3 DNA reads TGTGCCAGCAGCAACCCTACCTACGAGCAGTACTTC. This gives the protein CASSNPTYEQYF.

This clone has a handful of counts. CDR3 sequence reads: CASSFSGTVRETQYF. CDR3 sequence (DNA): TGCGCCAGCAGCTTCAGCGGGACTGTAAGGGAGACCCAGTACTTC. V is TRBV5-1 and J is TRBJ2-5, with 7 bases lining up with TRBD2. Germline-derived CDR1 and CDR2 are SGHRS and YFSETQ. The CDR3 contains 15 residues. The trim removed 2 bases at V and 5 bases at J, leaving 9 bases unmatched. Using reference TRBV5-1 and TRBJ2-5 for the parts outside the CDR3, the full variable domain is KAGVTQTPRYLIKTRGQQVTLSCSPISGHRSVSWYQQTPGQGLQFLFEYFSETQRNKGNFPGRFSGRQFSNSRSEMNVSTLELGDSALYLCASSFSGTVRETQYFGPGTRLLVL.

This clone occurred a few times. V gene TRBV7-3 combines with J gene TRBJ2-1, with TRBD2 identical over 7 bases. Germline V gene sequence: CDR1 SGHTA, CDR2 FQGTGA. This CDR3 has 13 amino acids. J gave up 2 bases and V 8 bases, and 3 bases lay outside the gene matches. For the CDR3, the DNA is TGTGCCAGCGCGGGAGCAACCTACAATGAGCAGTTCTTC. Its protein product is CASAGATYNEQFF.

CDR3 region: CAWMWAGNGYTF. In nucleotides, the CDR3 is TGTGCCTGGATGTGGGCAGGGAATGGCTACACCTTC. This sequence joins TRBV30 and TRBJ1-2, with D tentatively TRBD1 (5 bases). CDR3 length: 12 amino acids. CDR1 GTSNPN and CDR2 SVGIG come from the germline V gene (reference sequence). The V end was cut by 4 bases, the J end by 6 bases, with 12 bases between.

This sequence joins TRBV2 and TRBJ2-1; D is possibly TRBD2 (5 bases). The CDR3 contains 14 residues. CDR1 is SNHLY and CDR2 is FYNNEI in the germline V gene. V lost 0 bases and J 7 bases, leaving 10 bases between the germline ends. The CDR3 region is CASSEARVGNEQFF. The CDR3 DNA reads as TGTGCCAGCAGTGAAGCGAGGGTGGGGAATGAGCAGTTCTTC. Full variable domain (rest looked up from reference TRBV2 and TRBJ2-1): EPEVTQTPSHQVTQMGQEVILRCVPISNHLYFYWYRQILGQKVEFLVSFYNNEISEKSEIFDDQFSVERPDGSNFTLKIRSTKLEDSAMYFCASSEARVGNEQFFGPGTRLTVL.

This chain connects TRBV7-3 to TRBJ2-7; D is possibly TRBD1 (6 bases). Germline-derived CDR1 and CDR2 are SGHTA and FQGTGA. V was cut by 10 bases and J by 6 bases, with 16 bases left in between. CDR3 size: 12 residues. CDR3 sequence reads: CATGTQGPEQYF. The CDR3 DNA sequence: TGTGCCACCGGGACACAGGGCCCCGAGCAGTACTTC.

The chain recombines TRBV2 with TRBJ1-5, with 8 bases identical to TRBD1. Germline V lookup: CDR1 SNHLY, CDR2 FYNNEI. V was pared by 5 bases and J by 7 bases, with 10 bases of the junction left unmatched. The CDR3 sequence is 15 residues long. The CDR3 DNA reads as TGTGCCAGCAGTTCGGACAGGGCGGGGGGGCAGCCCCAGCATTTT. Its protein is CASSSDRAGGQPQHF.

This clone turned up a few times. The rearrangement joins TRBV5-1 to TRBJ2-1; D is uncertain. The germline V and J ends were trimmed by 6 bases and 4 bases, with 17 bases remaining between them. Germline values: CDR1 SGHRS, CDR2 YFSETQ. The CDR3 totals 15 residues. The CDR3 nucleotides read TGCGCCAGCACCCTGCAAGCTAGTGGGTACAATGAGCAGTTCTTC. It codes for CASTLQASGYNEQFF.

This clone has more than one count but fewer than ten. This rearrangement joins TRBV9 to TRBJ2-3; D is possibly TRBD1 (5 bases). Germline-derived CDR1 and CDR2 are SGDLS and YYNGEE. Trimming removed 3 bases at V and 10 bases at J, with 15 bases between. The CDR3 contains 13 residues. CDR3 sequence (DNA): TGTGCCAGCAGCGCAGCACAGGTAGGACCGCAGTATTTT. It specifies CASSAAQVGPQYF. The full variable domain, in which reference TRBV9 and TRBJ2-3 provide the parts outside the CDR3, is DSGVTQTPKHLITATGQRVTLRCSPRSGDLSVYWYQQSLDQGLQFLIQYYNGEERAKGNILERFSAQQFPDLHSELNLSSLELGDSALYFCASSAAQVGPQYFGPGTRLTVL.

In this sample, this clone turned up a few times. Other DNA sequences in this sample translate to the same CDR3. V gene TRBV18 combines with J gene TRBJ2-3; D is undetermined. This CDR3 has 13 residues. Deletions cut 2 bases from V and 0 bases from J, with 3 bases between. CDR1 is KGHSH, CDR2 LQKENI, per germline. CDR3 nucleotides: TGTGCCAGCTCACCATCTAGCACAGATACGCAGTATTTT. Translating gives CASSPSSTDTQYF.

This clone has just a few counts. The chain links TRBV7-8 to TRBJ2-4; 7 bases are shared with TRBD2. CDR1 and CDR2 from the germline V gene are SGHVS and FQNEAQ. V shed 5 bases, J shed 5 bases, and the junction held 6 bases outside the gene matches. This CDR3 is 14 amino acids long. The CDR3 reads CASSQSSGQNIQYF. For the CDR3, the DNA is TGTGCCAGCAGCCAATCTAGCGGACAAAACATTCAGTACTTC.

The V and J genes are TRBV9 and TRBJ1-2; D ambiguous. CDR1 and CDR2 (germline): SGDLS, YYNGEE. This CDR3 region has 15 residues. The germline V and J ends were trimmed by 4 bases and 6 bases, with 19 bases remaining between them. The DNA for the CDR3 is TGTGCCAGCAGCCAAGATGAAGGGAGGACCCATGGCTACACCTTC. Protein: CASSQDEGRTHGYTF.

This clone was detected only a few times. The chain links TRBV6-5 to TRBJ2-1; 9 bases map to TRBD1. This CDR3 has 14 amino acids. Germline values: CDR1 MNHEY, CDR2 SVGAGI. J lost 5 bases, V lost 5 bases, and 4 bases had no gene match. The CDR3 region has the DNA TGTGCCAGCAGTCACCGGGACAGGGACAATGAGCAGTTCTTC. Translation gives CASSHRDRDNEQFF.

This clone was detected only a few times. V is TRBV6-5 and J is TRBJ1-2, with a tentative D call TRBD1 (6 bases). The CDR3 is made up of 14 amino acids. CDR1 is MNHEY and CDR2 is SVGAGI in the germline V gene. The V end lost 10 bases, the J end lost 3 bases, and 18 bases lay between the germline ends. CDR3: CATFPSGHHYGYTF. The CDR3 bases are TGTGCCACCTTCCCGTCGGGACATCACTATGGCTACACCTTC.

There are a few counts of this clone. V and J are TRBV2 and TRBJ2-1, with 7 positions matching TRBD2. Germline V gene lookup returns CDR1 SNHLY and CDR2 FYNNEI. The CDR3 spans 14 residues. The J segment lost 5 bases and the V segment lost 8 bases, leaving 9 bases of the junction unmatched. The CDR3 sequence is CASGETSKDNEQFF. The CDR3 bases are TGTGCCAGCGGGGAGACTAGCAAGGACAATGAGCAGTTCTTC.

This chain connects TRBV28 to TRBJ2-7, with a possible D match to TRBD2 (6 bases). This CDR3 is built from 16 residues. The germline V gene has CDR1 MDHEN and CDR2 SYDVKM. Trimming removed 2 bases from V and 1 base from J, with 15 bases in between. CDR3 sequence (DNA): TGTGCCAGCAGTTTAGCCTCGGAGGGCACGTCCTACGAGCAGTACTTC. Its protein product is CASSLASEGTSYEQYF.

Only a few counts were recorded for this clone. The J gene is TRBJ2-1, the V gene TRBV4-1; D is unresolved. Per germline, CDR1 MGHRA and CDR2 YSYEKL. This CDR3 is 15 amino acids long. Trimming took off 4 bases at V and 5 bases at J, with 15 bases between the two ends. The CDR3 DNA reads TGCGCCAGCAGCCCCGGCCGGCAGCGTAACAATGAGCAGTTCTTC. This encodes CASSPGRQRNNEQFF.

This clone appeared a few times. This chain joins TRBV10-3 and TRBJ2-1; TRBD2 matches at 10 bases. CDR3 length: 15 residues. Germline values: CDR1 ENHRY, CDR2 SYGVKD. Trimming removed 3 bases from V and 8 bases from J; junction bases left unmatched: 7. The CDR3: CAISDSVAGGHEQFF. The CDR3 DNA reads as TGTGCCATCAGTGATTCCGTAGCGGGAGGACATGAGCAGTTCTTC.

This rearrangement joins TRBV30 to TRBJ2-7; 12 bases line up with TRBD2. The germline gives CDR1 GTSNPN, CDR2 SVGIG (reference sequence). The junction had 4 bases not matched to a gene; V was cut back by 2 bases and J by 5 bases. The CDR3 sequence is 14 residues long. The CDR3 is CAWSFGLAGNEQYF. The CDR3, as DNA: TGTGCCTGGAGTTTCGGACTAGCGGGAAACGAGCAGTACTTC.

CDR3 in amino acids: CASSGRDRHSNQPQHF. The DNA for the CDR3 is TGTGCCAGCAGTGGACGGGACAGACATAGCAATCAGCCCCAGCATTTT. The gene calls are TRBV6-4 and TRBJ1-5; TRBD1 agrees at 7 bases. CDR3 length: 16 amino acids. Unmatched junction bases numbered 6, after V lost 4 bases and J lost 0 bases. Germline CDR1 reads MRHNA; CDR2 reads SNTAGT.

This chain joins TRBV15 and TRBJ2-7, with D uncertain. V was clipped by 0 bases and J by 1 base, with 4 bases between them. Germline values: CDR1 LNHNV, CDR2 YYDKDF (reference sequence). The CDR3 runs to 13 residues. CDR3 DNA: TGTGCCACCAGCAGAGATATTTCCTACGAGCAGTACTTC. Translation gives CATSRDISYEQYF.

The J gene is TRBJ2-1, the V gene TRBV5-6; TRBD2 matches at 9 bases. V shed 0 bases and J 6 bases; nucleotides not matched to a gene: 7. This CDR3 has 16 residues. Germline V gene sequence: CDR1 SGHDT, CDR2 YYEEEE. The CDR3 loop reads CASSLELSSGVNEQFF. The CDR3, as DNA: TGTGCCAGCAGCTTGGAGCTGTCTAGCGGGGTCAATGAGCAGTTCTTC.

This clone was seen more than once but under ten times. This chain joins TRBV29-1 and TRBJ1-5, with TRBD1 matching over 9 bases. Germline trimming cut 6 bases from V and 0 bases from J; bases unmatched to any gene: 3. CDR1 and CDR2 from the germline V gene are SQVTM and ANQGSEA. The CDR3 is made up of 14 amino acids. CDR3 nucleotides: TGCAGCGTCGGACAGGGGAATAGCAATCAGCCCCAGCATTTT. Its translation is CSVGQGNSNQPQHF.